This TCR beta chain was documented in a study of blood T cell repertoires in COVID-19. Per the original methods: From reference gene primer amplification, estimates of nucleated cell counts were derived. Repertoires were generated with immunoSEQ multiplex PCR, while TCRdb's copy carries only in-frame clones and drops some. V, J and clone size were drawn from that table, and D and trimming were deduced from the DNA. The sample lists around 250,000 clones; approximately 85% were seen once. In this sample, this clone turned up once. V was clipped by 4 bases and J by 4 bases, with 17 bases between them. This CDR3 contains 15 residues. Germline CDR1 and CDR2: MGHRA and YSYEKL.

The sequenced sample was peripheral blood. This receptor was identified in a man aged 50 or older with active or convalescent COVID-19. The genes are TRBV4-1 and TRBJ2-7; tentatively, D is TRBD1 (6 bases). The CDR3, as DNA: TGCGCCAGCAGCCCCCTCCCACCGACAGGTTACGAGCAGTACTTC. Translated, it gives CASSPLPPTGYEQYF.